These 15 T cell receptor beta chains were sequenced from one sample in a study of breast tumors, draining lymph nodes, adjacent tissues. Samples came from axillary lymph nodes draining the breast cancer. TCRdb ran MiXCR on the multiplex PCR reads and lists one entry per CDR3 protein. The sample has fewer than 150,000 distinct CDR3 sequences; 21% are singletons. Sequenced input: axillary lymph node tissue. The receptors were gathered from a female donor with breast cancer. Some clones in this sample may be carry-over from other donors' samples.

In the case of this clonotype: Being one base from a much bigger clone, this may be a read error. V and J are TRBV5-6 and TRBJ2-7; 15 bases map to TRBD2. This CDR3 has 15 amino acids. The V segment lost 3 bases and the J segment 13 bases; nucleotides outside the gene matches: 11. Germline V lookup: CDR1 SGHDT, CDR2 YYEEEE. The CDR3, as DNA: TGTGCCAGCAGCTCCCGACGGACTAGCGGGGGGGGCGGTTACTTC. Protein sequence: CASSSRRTSGGGGYF.

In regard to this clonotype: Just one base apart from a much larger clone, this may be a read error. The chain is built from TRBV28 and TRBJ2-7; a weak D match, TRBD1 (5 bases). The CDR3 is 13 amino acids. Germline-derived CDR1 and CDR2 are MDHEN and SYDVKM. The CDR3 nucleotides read TGTGCCGGCAGTTTACCGCAGGGCTACGAGCAGTACTTC. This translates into CAGSLPQGYEQYF.

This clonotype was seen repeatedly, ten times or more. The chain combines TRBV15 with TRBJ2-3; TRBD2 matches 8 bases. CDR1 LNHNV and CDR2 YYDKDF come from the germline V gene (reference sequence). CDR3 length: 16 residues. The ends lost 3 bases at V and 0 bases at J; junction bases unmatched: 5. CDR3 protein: CATSRARLASTDTQYF. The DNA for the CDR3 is TGTGCCACCAGCAGGGCCAGACTAGCGAGCACAGATACGCAGTATTTT.

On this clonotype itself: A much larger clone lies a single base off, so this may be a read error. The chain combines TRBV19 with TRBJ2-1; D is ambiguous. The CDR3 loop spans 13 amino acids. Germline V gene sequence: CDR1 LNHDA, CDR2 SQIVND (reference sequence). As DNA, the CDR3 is TGTGCCAGTAGTATTACAGCTAACAATGAGCAGCTCTTC. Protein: CASSITANNEQLF.

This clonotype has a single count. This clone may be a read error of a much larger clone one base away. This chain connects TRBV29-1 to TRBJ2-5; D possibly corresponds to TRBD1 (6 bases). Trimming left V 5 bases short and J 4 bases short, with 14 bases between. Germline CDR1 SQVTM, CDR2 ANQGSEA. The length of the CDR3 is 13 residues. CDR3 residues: CSVPGQLRETQYF. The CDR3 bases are TGCAGCGTTCCGGGACAACTCCGAGAGACCCAGTACTTC.

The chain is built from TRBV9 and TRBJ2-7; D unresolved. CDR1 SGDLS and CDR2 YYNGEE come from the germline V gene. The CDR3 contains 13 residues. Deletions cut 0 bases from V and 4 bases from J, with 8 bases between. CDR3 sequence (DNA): TGTGCCAGCAGCGTAGGTCCGGAGTACGAGCAGTACTTC. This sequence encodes CASSVGPEYEQYF.

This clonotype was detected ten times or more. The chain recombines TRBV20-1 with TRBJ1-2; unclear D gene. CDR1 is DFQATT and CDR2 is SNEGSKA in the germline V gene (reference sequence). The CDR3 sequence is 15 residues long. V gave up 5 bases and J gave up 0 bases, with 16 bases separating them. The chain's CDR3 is CSAHPSGLSNYGYTF. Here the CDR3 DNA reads TGCAGTGCTCACCCAAGCGGGTTGTCTAACTATGGCTACACCTTC.

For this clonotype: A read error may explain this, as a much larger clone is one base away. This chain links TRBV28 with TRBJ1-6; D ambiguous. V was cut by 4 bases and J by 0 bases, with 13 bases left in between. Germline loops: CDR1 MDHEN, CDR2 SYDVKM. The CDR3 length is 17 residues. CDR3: CASSSRGLNSYNSPLHF. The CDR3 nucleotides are TGTGCCAGCAGTTCGCGAGGATTAAACTCCTATAATTCACCCCTCCACTTT.

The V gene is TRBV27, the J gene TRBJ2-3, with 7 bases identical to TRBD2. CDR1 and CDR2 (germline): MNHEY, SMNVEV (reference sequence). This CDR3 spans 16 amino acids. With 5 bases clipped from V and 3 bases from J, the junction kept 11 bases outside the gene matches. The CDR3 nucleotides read TGTGCCAGCAGTCCTCTCGGGGCGGGAGTGACAGATACGCAGTATTTT. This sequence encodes CASSPLGAGVTDTQYF.

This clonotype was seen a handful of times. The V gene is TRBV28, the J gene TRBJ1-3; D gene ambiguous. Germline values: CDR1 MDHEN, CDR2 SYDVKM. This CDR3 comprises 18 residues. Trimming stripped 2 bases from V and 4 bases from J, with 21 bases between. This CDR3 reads CASSLGSGAGTGGNTIYF. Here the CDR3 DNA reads TGTGCCAGCAGTTTAGGATCAGGTGCGGGAACTGGCGGAAACACCATATATTTT.

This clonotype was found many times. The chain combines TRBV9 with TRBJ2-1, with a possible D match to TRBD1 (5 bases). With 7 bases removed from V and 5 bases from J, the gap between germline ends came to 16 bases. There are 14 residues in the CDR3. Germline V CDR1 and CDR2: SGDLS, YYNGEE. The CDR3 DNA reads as TGTGCCAGCGGCGGACACCCTTCCAACAATGAGCAGTTCTTC. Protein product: CASGGHPSNNEQFF.

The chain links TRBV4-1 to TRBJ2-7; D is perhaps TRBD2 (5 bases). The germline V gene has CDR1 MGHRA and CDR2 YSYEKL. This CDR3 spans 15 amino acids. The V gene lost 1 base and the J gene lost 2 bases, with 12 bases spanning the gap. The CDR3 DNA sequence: TGCGCCAGCAGCCAAGGAAGTACCGGGGCCTACGAGCAGTACTTC. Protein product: CASSQGSTGAYEQYF.

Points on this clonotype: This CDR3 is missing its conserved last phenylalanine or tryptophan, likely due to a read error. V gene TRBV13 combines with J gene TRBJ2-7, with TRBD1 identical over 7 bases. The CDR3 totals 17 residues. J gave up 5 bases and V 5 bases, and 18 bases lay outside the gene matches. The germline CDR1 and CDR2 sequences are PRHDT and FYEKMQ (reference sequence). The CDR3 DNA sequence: TGTGCCAGCAGCCACACCGTTATCAGCCGACAGGGCGACGAGCAGTACCTC. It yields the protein CASSHTVISRQGDEQYL.

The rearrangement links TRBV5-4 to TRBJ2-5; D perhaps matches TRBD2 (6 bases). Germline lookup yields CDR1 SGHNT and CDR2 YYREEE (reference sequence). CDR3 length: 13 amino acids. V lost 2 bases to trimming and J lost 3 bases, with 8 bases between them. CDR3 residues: CASSFRTKETQYF. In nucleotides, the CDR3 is TGTGCCAGCAGCTTCAGGACTAAAGAGACCCAGTACTTC. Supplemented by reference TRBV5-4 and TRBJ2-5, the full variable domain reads ETGVTQSPTHLIKTRGQQVTLRCSSQSGHNTVSWYQQALGQGPQFIFQYYREEENGRGNFPPRFSGLQFPNYSSELNVNALELDDSALYLCASSFRTKETQYFGPGTRLLVL.

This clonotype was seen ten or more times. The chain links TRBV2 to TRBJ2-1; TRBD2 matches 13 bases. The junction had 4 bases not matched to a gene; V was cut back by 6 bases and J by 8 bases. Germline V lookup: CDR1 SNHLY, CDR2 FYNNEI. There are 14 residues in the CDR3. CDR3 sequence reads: CASRGTSGNHEQFF. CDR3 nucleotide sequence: TGTGCCAGCAGGGGGACTAGCGGGAACCATGAGCAGTTCTTC.